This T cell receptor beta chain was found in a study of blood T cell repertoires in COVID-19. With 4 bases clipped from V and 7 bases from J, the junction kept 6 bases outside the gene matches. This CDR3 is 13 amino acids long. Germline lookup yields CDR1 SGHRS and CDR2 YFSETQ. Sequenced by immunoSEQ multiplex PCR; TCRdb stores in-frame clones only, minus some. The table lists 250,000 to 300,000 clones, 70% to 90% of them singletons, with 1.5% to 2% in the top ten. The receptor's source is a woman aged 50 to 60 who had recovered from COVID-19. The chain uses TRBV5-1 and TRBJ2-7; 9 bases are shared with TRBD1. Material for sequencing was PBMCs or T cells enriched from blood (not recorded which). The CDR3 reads CASSRGQGEEQYF. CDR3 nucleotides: TGCGCCAGCAGCAGGGGACAGGGCGAAGAGCAGTACTTC.